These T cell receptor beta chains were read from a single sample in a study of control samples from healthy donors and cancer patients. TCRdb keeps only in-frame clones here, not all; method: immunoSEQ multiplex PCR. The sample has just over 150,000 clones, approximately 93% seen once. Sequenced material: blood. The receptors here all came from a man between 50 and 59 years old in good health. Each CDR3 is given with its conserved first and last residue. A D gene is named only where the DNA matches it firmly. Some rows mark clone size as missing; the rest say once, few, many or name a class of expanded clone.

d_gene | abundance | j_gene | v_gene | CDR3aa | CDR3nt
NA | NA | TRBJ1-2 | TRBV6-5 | CASSLSTGSHGYTF | TGTGCCAGCAGCCTTTCGACAGGATCGCATGGCTACACCTTC
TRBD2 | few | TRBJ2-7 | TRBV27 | CASQAGPGASGSSYEQYF | TGTGCCAGTCAGGCGGGCCCTGGGGCTAGCGGGTCGTCCTACGAGCAGTACTTC
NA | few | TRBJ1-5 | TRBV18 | CASSRNARERQPQHF | TGTGCCAGCTCACGAAATGCCAGGGAACGTCAGCCCCAGCATTTT
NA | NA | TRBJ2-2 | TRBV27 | CASSSGLTGELFF | TGTGCCAGCAGTTCAGGGTTGACCGGGGAGCTGTTTTTT
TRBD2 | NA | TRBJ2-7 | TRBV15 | CATSRGTRLSYEQYF | TGTGCCACCAGCAGAGGGACTAGATTGAGTTACGAGCAGTACTTC
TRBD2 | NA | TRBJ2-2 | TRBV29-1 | CSVTLGRPHASTGELFF | TGCAGCGTGACACTCGGGAGGCCTCACGCGAGCACCGGGGAGCTGTTTTTT
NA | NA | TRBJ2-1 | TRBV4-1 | CASSQAGWEQFF | TGCGCCAGCAGCCAAGCAGGGTGGGAGCAGTTCTTC
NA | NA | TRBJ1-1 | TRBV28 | CASTDLNTEAFF | TGTGCCAGCACTGATCTGAACACTGAAGCTTTCTTT
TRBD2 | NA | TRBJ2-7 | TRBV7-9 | CASSLVLAGGEQYF | TGTGCCAGCAGCTTAGTTCTAGCGGGAGGCGAGCAGTACTTC
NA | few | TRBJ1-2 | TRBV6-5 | CASSYSSGTHYGYTF | TGTGCCAGCAGTTACTCGTCCGGGACACACTATGGCTACACCTTC
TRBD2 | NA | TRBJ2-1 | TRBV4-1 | CASSRLAGPVYNEQFF | TGCGCCAGCAGCCGACTAGCGGGACCAGTATACAATGAGCAGTTCTTC
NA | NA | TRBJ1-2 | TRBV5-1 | CASSPGGNYGYTF | TGCGCCAGCAGCCCGGGTGGGAACTATGGCTACACCTTC
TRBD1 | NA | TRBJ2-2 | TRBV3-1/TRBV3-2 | CASSPQGALTGELFF | TGTGCCAGCAGCCCCCAGGGGGCCCTGACCGGGGAGCTGTTTTTT
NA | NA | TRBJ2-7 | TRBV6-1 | CASSEEVGVQEEQYF | TGTGCCAGCAGTGAAGAAGTGGGAGTGCAAGAGGAGCAGTACTTC
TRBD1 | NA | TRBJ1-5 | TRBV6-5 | CASQQGAGQPQHF | TGTGCCAGCCAACAGGGGGCGGGTCAGCCCCAGCATTTT
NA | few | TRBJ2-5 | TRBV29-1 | CSVEVVKVFQETQYF | TGCAGCGTTGAAGTTGTCAAGGTCTTCCAAGAGACCCAGTACTTC
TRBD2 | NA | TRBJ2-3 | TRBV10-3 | CAISDRSGGAYGDTQYF | TGTGCCATCAGTGACCGATCGGGGGGGGCTTATGGAGATACGCAGTATTTT
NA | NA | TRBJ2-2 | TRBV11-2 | CASSLAVTTGELFF | TGTGCCAGCAGCTTAGCAGTTACCACCGGGGAGCTGTTTTTT
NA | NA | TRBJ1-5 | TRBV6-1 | CASSEDGGGLQHF | TGTGCCAGCAGTGAAGATGGAGGGGGGCTCCAGCATTTT
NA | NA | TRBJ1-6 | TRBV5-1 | CASSAYSWDSPLHF | TGCGCCAGCAGCGCCTACTCATGGGATTCACCCCTCCACTTT
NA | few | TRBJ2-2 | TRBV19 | CASRSSGGTGELFF | TGTGCCAGTAGATCAAGCGGAGGGACCGGGGAGCTGTTTTTT
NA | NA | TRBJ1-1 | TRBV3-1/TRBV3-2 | CASSQDPGATEAFF | TGTGCCAGCAGCCAAGATCCAGGGGCCACTGAAGCTTTCTTT
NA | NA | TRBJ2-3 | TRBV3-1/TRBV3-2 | CASSQLPDTQYF | TGTGCCAGCAGCCAGCTCCCAGATACGCAGTATTTT
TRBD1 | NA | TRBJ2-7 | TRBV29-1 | CSVDTGASYEQYF | TGCAGCGTTGACACAGGGGCCTCCTACGAGCAGTACTTC
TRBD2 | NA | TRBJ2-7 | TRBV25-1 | CASSATSGPYEQYF | TGTGCCAGCAGCGCGACTAGCGGGCCGTACGAGCAGTACTTC
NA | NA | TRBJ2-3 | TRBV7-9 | CASSLSGSSTDTQYF | TGTGCCAGCAGCTTATCGGGGTCTAGCACAGATACGCAGTATTTT
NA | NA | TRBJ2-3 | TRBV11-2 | CASSLVNSTIWGTDTQYF | TGTGCCAGCAGCTTAGTTAATTCGACGATCTGGGGCACAGATACGCAGTATTTT
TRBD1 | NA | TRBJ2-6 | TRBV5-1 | CASSTGTGPSGANVLTF | TGCGCCAGCAGCACCGGGACAGGACCCTCTGGGGCCAACGTCCTGACTTTC
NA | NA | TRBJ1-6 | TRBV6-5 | CASSYSGTVNSPLHF | TGTGCCAGCAGTTACTCCGGGACGGTTAATTCACCCCTCCACTTT
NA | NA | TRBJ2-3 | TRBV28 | CASSTPDSTDTQYF | TGTGCCAGCAGCACCCCCGATAGCACAGATACGCAGTATTTT
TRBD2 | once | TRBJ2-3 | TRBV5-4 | CASSFSGRATDTQYF | TGTGCCAGCAGCTTCAGCGGGAGGGCGACAGATACGCAGTATTTT
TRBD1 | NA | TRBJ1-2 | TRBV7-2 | CASSLADRVYGYTF | TGTGCCAGCAGCTTAGCGGACAGGGTCTATGGCTACACCTTC
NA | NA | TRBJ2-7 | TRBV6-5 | CASSQGYYYEQYF | TGTGCCAGCAGCCAAGGGTATTACTACGAGCAGTACTTC
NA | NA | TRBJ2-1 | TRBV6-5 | CASSYVGINYNEQFF | TGTGCCAGCAGTTACGTTGGGATAAACTACAATGAGCAGTTCTTC
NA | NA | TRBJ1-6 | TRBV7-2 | CASSLDSPRWGRQYSPLHF | TGTGCCAGCAGCTTAGATTCCCCGAGATGGGGAAGGCAATATTCACCCCTCCACTTT
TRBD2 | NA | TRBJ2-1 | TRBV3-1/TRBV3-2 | CASSQDYKASGRYSYNEQFF | TGTGCCAGCAGCCAAGATTATAAGGCTAGCGGGAGGTACTCCTACAATGAGCAGTTCTTC
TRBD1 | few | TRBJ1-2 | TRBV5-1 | CASSSRTGAAIGYTF | TGCGCCAGCAGCTCTCGGACAGGGGCCGCGATCGGCTACACCTTC
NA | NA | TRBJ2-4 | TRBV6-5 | CASSLGPLKNIQYF | TGTGCCAGCAGTTTGGGGCCGCTTAAAAACATTCAGTACTTC
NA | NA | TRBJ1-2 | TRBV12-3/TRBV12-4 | CASSRSGYTF | TGTGCCAGCAGCCGGAGCGGCTACACCTTC
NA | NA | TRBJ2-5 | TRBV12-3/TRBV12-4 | CAASTGMETQYF | TGTGCAGCTTCGACAGGCATGGAGACCCAGTACTTC
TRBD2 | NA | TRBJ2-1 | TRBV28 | CASGGGTPSSYNEQFF | TGTGCCTCGGGGGGAGGGACTCCCAGCTCCTACAATGAGCAGTTCTTC
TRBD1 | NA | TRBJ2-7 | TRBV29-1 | CSAGTTGGFYEQYF | TGCAGCGCGGGGACGACAGGGGGCTTTTACGAGCAGTACTTC
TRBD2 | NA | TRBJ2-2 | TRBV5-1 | CASSSTSGGNTGELFF | TGCGCCAGCAGCTCGACTAGCGGGGGGAACACCGGGGAGCTGTTTTTT
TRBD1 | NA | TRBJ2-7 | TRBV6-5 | CASSSRDRFSYEQYF | TGTGCCAGCAGTTCCCGGGACAGGTTCTCCTACGAGCAGTACTTC
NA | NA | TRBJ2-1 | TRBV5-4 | CASSLGGGSYNEQFF | TGTGCCAGCTCCTTAGGGGGAGGGTCCTACAATGAGCAGTTCTTC